This record concerns one TCR beta chain sequence. Its antigen is unidentified. Other nucleotide sequences from this sample produce the same CDR3. This CDR3 region has 13 residues. In germline, CDR1 is SEHNR, CDR2 FQNEAQ (reference sequence). The V and J ends lost 6 bases and 5 bases respectively, with 10 bases between them. The data originate from a study of cytomegalovirus exposure and HLA in healthy donors. General study results and limits: Subsequent analysis showed first-cohort TCR clusters tending to co-occur in 120 validation repertoires. TCR beta chains numbering approximately 150 were designated cytomegalovirus-associated. In vitro confirmation showed three CMV-associated chains to be CMV antigen specific.

Donors were drawn from the approximately 120-subject validation cohort, separate from the roughly 670-subject first cohort. Sequenced by immunoSEQ multiplex PCR; TCRdb stores in-frame clones only, minus some. The sample has about 260,000 clones; roughly 91% are singletons. Sequencing was carried out using PBMCs. The chain joins TRBV7-9 to TRBJ2-2, with D tentatively TRBD1 or TRBD2 (5 bases each). The sequence was collected from a woman in her 30s in good health and CMV-seronegative. CDR3 DNA: TGTGCCAGCAGTTTTGAGGGGACCGGGGAGCTGTTTTTT. Translated: CASSFEGTGELFF. The variable domain in full, completed from reference TRBV7-9 and TRBJ2-2, reads DTGVSQNPRHKITKRGQNVTFRCDPISEHNRLYWYRQTLGQGPEFLTYFQNEAQLEKSRLLSDRFSAERPKGSFSTLEIQRTEQGDSAMYLCASSFEGTGELFFGEGSRLTVL.